This T cell receptor beta chain was recorded in a study of cytomegalovirus exposure and HLA in healthy donors. This clone showed up just a few times. The antigen remains undetermined. The CDR3 totals 14 residues. Germline-derived CDR1 and CDR2 are MNHEY and SMNVEV (reference sequence). V gave up 6 bases and J gave up 5 bases; unmatched junction bases: 7. Findings and limits, study-wide: Most of the CMV-associated TCR beta chains (in a later analysis) appeared to be HLA-restricted.

The primer mix had 60 Vbeta and 13 Jbeta primers. TCRdb's copy holds only in-frame clones and misses some; the assay was immunoSEQ multiplex PCR. The table has around 130,000 clones, 6.5% to 9.5% seen once. The clonotype comes from a man between 40 and 49 years old in good health and CMV-seronegative. This chain connects TRBV27 to TRBJ2-7; TRBD1 matches 10 bases. The sample was PBMCs. The CDR3 DNA is TGTGCCAGCAGACCTGGGGACAGGGGCAACGAGCAGTACTTC. It yields the protein CASRPGDRGNEQYF.